This T cell receptor beta chain was captured by sequencing in a study of T cell changes during pregnancy in multiple sclerosis. Germline lookup yields CDR1 SEHNR and CDR2 FQNEAQ (reference sequence). The CDR3 has 17 amino acids. The V and J ends lost 4 bases and 2 bases respectively, with 18 bases between them. Assay: immunoSEQ multiplex PCR; the TCRdb copy retains only in-frame clones and omits some. The sample holds fewer than 90,000 clones, about 90% seen once. The clonotype comes from a female donor with multiple sclerosis, enrolled in a pregnancy study. The sample was peripheral blood, taken in the second trimester of pregnancy. The rearrangement uses TRBV7-9 and TRBJ1-3; D possibly corresponds to TRBD1 (6 bases). The CDR3 DNA reads TGTGCCAGCAGCTACGGGCAGGGGAACGTCGCTGGAAACACCATATATTTT. Encoded protein: CASSYGQGNVAGNTIYF. Complete variable domain (other parts from reference TRBV7-9 and TRBJ1-3): DTGVSQNPRHKITKRGQNVTFRCDPISEHNRLYWYRQTLGQGPEFLTYFQNEAQLEKSRLLSDRFSAERPKGSFSTLEIQRTEQGDSAMYLCASSYGQGNVAGNTIYFGEGSWLTVV.